Following are 10 T cell receptor beta chains from one sample sequenced in a study of technical replicates of blood from four donors. Assay used: immunoSEQ multiplex PCR; TCRdb lists only in-frame clones, some missing. This repertoire shows roughly 60,000 clones, just under 95% found once; its top ten account for about 3%. The material sequenced was PBMCs. Every receptor here comes from a human donor in good health. Some clones in this sample may be carry-over from other donors' samples.

V gene TRBV5-1 combines with J gene TRBJ2-5; 7 nucleotides line up with TRBD1. This CDR3 has 15 amino acids. With V trimmed by 2 bases and J by 5 bases, 9 bases remained unmatched. Germline V gives CDR1 SGHRS, CDR2 YFSETQ. CDR3 in DNA: TGCGCCAGCAGCTTTACAGGGGCTCGAGGGGAGACCCAGTACTTC. It is translated as CASSFTGARGETQYF.

The rearrangement links TRBV29-1 to TRBJ2-7; the match to TRBD1 covers 8 bases. In germline, CDR1 is SQVTM, CDR2 ANQGSEA. Germline trimming cut 3 bases from V and 7 bases from J; bases unmatched to any gene: 11. The CDR3 consists of 14 residues. The CDR3: CSVDTGTGRKEQYF. CDR3 sequence (DNA): TGCAGCGTTGACACGGGGACAGGACGCAAGGAGCAGTACTTC.

V usage is TRBV7-2 and J usage is TRBJ2-7, with TRBD2 as a possible D gene (6 bases). The germline V gene has CDR1 SGHTA and CDR2 FQGNSA. Trimming cost V 6 bases and J 4 bases, with 19 bases left between them. The CDR3 contains 15 residues. CDR3 residues: CASSRPRGKGYEQYF. In DNA, the CDR3 is TGTGCCAGCAGTCGCCCGCGGGGAAAAGGGTACGAGCAGTACTTC.

The gene calls are TRBV11-2 and TRBJ1-5; unclear D gene. Trimming took off 2 bases at V and 0 bases at J, with 2 bases between the two ends. Germline CDR1 reads SGHAT; CDR2 reads FQNNGV. The CDR3 is made up of 13 amino acids. The CDR3 coding sequence is TGTGCCAGCAGCTTACGTAGCAATCAGCCCCAGCATTTT. Translating gives CASSLRSNQPQHF. Full variable domain (outside the CDR3, taken from reference TRBV11-2 and TRBJ1-5): EAGVAQSPRYKIIEKRQSVAFWCNPISGHATLYWYQQILGQGPKLLIQFQNNGVVDDSQLPKDRFSAERLKGVDSTLKIQPAKLEDSAVYLCASSLRSNQPQHFGDGTRLSIL.

This clone was observed a single time. This chain joins TRBV5-4 and TRBJ2-7; TRBD1 is a possible D gene (6 bases). This CDR3 is built from 14 residues. V lost 0 bases to trimming and J lost 2 bases, with 9 bases between them. CDR1 is SGHNT and CDR2 is YYREEE in the germline V gene (reference sequence). The CDR3, as DNA: TGTGCCAGCAGCTTGGCGACAGGCACCTACGAGCAGTACTTC. The encoded protein is CASSLATGTYEQYF. The variable domain in full, completed from reference TRBV5-4 and TRBJ2-7, reads ETGVTQSPTHLIKTRGQQVTLRCSSQSGHNTVSWYQQALGQGPQFIFQYYREEENGRGNFPPRFSGLQFPNYSSELNVNALELDDSALYLCASSLATGTYEQYFGPGTRLTVT.

The chain employs TRBV11-2 and TRBJ2-7; D gene uncertain. CDR1 and CDR2 from the germline V gene are SGHAT and FQNNGV. Trimming removed 5 bases at V and 2 bases at J, with 13 bases between. The CDR3 covers 14 residues. This chain's CDR3 is CASSRLGIPYEQYF. The CDR3 DNA follows: TGTGCCAGCAGCCGACTCGGAATCCCCTACGAGCAGTACTTC. Using reference TRBV11-2 and TRBJ2-7 for the parts outside the CDR3, the full variable domain is EAGVAQSPRYKIIEKRQSVAFWCNPISGHATLYWYQQILGQGPKLLIQFQNNGVVDDSQLPKDRFSAERLKGVDSTLKIQPAKLEDSAVYLCASSRLGIPYEQYFGPGTRLTVT.

The V gene is TRBV30, the J gene TRBJ2-1, with 8 bases lining up with TRBD2. CDR1 GTSNPN and CDR2 SVGIG come from the germline V gene (reference sequence). The CDR3 length is 14 residues. After removal of 5 bases from V and 8 bases from J, the junction contained 11 bases not matched to a gene. CDR3 sequence (DNA): TGTGCCTGGGGAATAGCGGGAACCTGGGATGAGCAGTTCTTC. Protein sequence: CAWGIAGTWDEQFF.

V usage is TRBV2 and J usage is TRBJ2-5, with D maybe TRBD2 (5 bases). The germline V gene has CDR1 SNHLY and CDR2 FYNNEI. V lost 5 bases and J lost 1, with 11 bases in between. The CDR3 totals 14 residues. The CDR3 DNA sequence: TGTGCCAGCAGTCCAAACGGACTCCAAGAGACCCAGTACTTC. Translating it yields CASSPNGLQETQYF.

CDR3 sequence reads: CASSLRGVGDSDKRQPQHF. As DNA, the CDR3 is TGTGCCAGCAGCCTCAGGGGGGTTGGGGACAGTGATAAAAGGCAGCCCCAGCATTTT. The chain links TRBV7-2 to TRBJ1-5; 7 nucleotides match TRBD1. V gave up 5 bases and J gave up 7 bases; unmatched junction bases: 23. The CDR3 consists of 19 residues. The germline V gene has CDR1 SGHTA and CDR2 FQGNSA.

V is TRBV11-3 and J is TRBJ1-1, with a weak D call TRBD1 (5 bases). The CDR3 has 13 amino acids. CDR1 is SGHNT and CDR2 is YENEEA in the germline V gene. V was clipped by 2 bases and J by 1 base, with 5 bases between them. CDR3 DNA sequence: TGTGCCAGCAGCTTAAGGGGGAACACTGAAGCTTTCTTT. Translating gives CASSLRGNTEAFF.